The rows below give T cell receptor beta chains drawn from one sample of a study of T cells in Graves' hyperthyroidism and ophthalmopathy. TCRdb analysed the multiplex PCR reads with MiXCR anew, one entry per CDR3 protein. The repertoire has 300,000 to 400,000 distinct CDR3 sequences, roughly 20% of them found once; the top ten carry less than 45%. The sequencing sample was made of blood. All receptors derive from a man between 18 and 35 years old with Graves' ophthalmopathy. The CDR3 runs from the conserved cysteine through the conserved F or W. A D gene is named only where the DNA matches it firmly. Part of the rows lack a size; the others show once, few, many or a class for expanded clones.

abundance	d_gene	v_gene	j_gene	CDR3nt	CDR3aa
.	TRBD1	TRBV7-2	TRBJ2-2	TGTGCCAGCAGCACCTCACAGGGGGCCGTCGGGGAGCTGTTTTTT	CASSTSQGAVGELFF
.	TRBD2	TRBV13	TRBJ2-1	TGTGCCAGCAGCTTAGGCCCGGGGGGGTCCTACAATGAGCAGTTCTTC	CASSLGPGGSYNEQFF
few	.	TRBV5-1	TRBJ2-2	TGCGCCAGCAGCTTGGATACAGGGTATTTGACCGGGGAGCTGTTTTTT	CASSLDTGYLTGELFF
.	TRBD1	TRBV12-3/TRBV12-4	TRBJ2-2	TGTGCCAGCAGTTTAATTACAGGGGTTCACACCGGGGAGCTGTTTTTT	CASSLITGVHTGELFF
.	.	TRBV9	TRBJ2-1	TGTGCCAGCAGCGCTGATCGGGAATTGAACTACAATGAGCAGTTCTTC	CASSADRELNYNEQFF
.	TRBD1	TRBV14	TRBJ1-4	TGTGCCAGCAGCCAAGGCTACGGGACAGGGGCAGGGGAAAAACTGTTTTTT	CASSQGYGTGAGEKLFF
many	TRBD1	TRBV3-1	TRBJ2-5	TGTGCCAGCAGCGGAGGACAGGGGATAACGGAGACCCAGTACTTC	CASSGGQGITETQYF
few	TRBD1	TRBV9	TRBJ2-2	TGTGCCAGCAGCCCTAGAACAGGGGGCTTGACCGGGGAGCTGTTTTTT	CASSPRTGGLTGELFF
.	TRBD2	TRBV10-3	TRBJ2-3	TGTGCCATCAGTGATCTAGCGGGGGGCAGGGTAACAGATACGCAGTATTTT	CAISDLAGGRVTDTQYF
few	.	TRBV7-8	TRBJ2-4	TGTGCCAGCAGCCCGGACAGAACTATAGCCAAAAACATTCAGTACTTC	CASSPDRTIAKNIQYF
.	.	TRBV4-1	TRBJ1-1	TGCGCCAGCAGCCTCCTTACAGGCGTGAACACTGAAGCTTTCTTT	CASSLLTGVNTEAFF
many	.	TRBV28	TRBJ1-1	TGTGCCAGCAGTGGGGGGGGGCAGGGTGGAACTGAAGCTTTCTTT	CASSGGGQGGTEAFF
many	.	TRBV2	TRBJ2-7	TGTGCCAGCACCCGGACCAGGAGCTCCTACGAGCAGTACTTC	CASTRTRSSYEQYF
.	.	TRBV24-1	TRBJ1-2	TGTGCCACCAGTGATTCAGGGCGGAAAAACTATGGCTACACCTTC	CATSDSGRKNYGYTF
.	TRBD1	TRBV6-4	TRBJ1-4	TGTGCCAGCATAAGCGGACAGGGTAATGAAAAACTGTTTTTT	CASISGQGNEKLFF
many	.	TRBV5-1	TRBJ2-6	TGCGCCAGCAGCTTGTGGGGAGCTGGGGCCAACGTCCTGACTTTC	CASSLWGAGANVLTF
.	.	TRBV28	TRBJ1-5	TGTGCCAGCGCCCTGTCGTCGGGGGCGAGGAATCAGCCCCAGCATTTT	CASALSSGARNQPQHF
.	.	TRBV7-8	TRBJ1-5	TGTGCCAGCAGCATTAGGTGGAGTCAGGGTAGGGATCAGCCCCAGCATTTT	CASSIRWSQGRDQPQHF
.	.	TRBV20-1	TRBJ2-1	TGCAGTGCTAGAGATACTGACTACAATGAGCAGTTCTTC	CSARDTDYNEQFF
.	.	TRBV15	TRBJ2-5	TGTGCCACCAGCAGCGACCCCTGGGAGACCCAGTACTTC	CATSSDPWETQYF
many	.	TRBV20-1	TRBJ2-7	TGCAGTGCCCCCCGCGGGGATGGGTACGAGCAGTACTTC	CSAPRGDGYEQYF
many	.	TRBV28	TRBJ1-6	TGTGCCAGCAGTTTAAGCCCTCCCGCGGGTTCACCCCTCCACTTT	CASSLSPPAGSPLHF
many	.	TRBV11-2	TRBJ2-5	TGTGCCAGCAGCCTACCTGGGTCCCCGGGGACCCAGTACTTC	CASSLPGSPGTQYF
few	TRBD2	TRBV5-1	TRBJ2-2	TGCGCCAGCAGCCCCAGGGCTAGCGGGGGTGACGCGAACACCGGGGAGCTGTTTTTT	CASSPRASGGDANTGELFF
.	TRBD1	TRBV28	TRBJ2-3	TGTGCCAGCAGTCGCCCCGGGACAGGGGCCGCAGATACGCAGTATTTT	CASSRPGTGAADTQYF
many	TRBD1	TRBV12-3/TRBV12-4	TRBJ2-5	TGTGCCAGCAGCAATTATGGGACAGGGGGGAGGCAAGAGACCCAGTACTTC	CASSNYGTGGRQETQYF
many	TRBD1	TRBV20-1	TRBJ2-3	TGCAGTGCTAGAAGGACAGGGGGGGGCACAGATACGCAGTATTTT	CSARRTGGGTDTQYF
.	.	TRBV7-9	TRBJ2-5	TGTGCCAGCATCAACCCAGGGGAGACCCAGTACTTC	CASINPGETQYF
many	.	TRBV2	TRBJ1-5	TGTGCCAGCAGTGGACGAGGGGGGCTCAATCAGCCCCAGCATTTT	CASSGRGGLNQPQHF
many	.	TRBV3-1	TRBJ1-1	TGTGCCAGCAGCCCTCGCCCCGGGAGGACTGAAGCTTTCTTT	CASSPRPGRTEAFF
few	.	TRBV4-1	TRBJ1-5	TGCGCCAGCAGCCAAGTGGCAGGGATCCTCCAGCCCCAGCATTTT	CASSQVAGILQPQHF
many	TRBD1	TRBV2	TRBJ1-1	TGTGCCAGCAGTGTTCATAGGGGGCGAACTGAAGCTTTCTTT	CASSVHRGRTEAFF